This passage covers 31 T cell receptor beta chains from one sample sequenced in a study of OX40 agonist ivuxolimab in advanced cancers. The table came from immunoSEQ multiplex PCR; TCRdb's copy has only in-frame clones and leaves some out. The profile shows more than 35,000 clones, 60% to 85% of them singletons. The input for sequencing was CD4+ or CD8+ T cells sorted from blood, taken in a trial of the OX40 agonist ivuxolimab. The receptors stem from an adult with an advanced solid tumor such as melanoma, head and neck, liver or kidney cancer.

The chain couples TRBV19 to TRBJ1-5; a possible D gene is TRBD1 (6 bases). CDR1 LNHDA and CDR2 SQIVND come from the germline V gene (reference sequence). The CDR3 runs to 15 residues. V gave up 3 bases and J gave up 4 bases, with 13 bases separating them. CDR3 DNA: TGTGCCAGTAGTATCGGACAGAACGGTAATCAGCCCCAGCATTTT. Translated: CASSIGQNGNQPQHF.

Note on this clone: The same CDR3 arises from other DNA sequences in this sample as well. The CDR3 reads CASSYRERNSPLHF. DNA of the CDR3: TGTGCCAGCAGTTACAGGGAAAGAAATTCACCCCTCCACTTT. The chain recombines TRBV6-5 with TRBJ1-6, with no clear D. With 2 bases removed from V and 7 bases from J, the gap between germline ends came to 9 bases. The CDR3 runs 14 residues. The germline gives CDR1 MNHEY, CDR2 SVGAGI.

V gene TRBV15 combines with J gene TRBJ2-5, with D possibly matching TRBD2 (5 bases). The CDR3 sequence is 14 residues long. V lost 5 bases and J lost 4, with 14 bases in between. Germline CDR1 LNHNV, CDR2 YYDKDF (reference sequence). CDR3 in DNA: TGTGCCACCAGCGGAAATCCTGAGGGAGAGACCCAGTACTTC. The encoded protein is CATSGNPEGETQYF.

The CDR3 nucleotides read TGTGCCGCGGGCCGGGGACAGGGGGCGGGAGGGGCCAACGTCCTGACTTTC. This gives the protein CAAGRGQGAGGANVLTF. The gene calls are TRBV19 and TRBJ2-6, with 12 bases that match TRBD1. Germline CDR1 LNHDA, CDR2 SQIVND (reference sequence). Losses at the gene ends were 11 bases for V and 4 bases for J; bases not matched to a gene: 12. This CDR3 spans 17 amino acids.

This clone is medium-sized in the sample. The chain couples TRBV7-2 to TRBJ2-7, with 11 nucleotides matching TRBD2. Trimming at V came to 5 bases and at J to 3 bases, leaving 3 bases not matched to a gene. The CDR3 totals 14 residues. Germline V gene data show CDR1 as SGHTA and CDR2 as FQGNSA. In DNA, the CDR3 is TGTGCCAGCAGCCTGACTAGCGGGGACTACGAGCAGTACTTC. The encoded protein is CASSLTSGDYEQYF.

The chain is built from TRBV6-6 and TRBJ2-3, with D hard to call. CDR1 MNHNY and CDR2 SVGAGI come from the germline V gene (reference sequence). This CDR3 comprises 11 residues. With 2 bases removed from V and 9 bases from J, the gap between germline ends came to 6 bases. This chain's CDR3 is CASSYAWTQYF. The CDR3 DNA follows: TGTGCCAGCAGTTACGCCTGGACGCAGTATTTT.

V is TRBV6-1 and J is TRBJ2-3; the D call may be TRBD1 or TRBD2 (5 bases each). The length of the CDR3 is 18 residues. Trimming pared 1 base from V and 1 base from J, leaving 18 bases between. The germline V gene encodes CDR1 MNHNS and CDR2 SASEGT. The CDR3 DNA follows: TGTGCCAGCAGTGAAGAGTGGGAGTCGGGCAGGGGCACAGATACGCAGTATTTT. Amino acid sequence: CASSEEWESGRGTDTQYF.

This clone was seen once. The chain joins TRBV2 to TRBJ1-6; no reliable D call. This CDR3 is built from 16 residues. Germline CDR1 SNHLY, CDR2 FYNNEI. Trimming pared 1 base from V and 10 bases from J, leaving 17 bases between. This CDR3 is CASSEGTDPRWSPLHF. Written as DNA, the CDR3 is TGTGCCAGCAGTGAAGGGACGGATCCCCGATGGTCACCCCTCCACTTT.

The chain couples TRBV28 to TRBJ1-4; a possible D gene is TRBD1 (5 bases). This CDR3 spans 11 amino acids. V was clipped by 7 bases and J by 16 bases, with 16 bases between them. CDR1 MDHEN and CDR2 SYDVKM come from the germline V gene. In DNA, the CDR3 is TGTGCCAGCACCTTCCAGGGATTTCAGTTTTTT. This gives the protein CASTFQGFQFF.

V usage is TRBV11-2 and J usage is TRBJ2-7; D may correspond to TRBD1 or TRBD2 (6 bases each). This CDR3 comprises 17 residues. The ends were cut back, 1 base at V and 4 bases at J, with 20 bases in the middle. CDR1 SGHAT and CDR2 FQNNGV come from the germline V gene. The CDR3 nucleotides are TGTGCCAGCAGCTTAGGGCTCGGAGGGGGGCGCGGATACGAGCAGTACTTC. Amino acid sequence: CASSLGLGGGRGYEQYF.

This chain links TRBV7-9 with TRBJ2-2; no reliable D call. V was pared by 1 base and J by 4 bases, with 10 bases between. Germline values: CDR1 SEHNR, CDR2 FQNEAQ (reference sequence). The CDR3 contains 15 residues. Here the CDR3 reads CASSLVSGGTGELFF. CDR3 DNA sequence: TGTGCCAGCAGCTTAGTAAGTGGTGGCACCGGGGAGCTGTTTTTT.

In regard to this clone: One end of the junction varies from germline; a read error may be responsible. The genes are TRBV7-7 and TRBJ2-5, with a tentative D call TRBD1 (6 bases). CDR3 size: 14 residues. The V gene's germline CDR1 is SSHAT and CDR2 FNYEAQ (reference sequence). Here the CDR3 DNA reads TGTGCTAGCAGCCGCGACAGGTTCCAAGAGACCCAGTACTTC. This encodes CASSRDRFQETQYF.

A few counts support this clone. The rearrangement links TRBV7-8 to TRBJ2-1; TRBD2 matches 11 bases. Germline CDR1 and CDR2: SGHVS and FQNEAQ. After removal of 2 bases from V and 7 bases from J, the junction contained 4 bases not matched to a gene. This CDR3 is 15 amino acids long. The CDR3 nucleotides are TGTGCCAGCAGCTTACAACTAGCGGGAGTTAATGAGCAGTTCTTC. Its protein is CASSLQLAGVNEQFF. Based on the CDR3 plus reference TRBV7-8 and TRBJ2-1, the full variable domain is GAGVSQSPRYKVAKRGQDVALRCDPISGHVSLFWYQQALGQGPEFLTYFQNEAQLDKSGLPSDRFFAERPEGSVSTLKIQRTQQEDSAVYLCASSLQLAGVNEQFFGPGTRLTVL.

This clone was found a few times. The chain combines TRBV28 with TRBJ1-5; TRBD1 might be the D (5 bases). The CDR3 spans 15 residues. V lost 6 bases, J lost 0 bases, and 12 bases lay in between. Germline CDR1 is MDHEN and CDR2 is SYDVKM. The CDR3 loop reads CASSQGHPSNQPQHF. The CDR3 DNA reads TGTGCCAGCAGCCAGGGCCATCCTAGCAATCAGCCCCAGCATTTT.

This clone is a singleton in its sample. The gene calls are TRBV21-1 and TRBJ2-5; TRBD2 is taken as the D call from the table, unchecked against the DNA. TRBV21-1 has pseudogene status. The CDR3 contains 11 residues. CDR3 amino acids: CASSPQETQYF. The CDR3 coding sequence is TGTGCCAGCAGCCCTCAAGAGACCCAGTACTTC.

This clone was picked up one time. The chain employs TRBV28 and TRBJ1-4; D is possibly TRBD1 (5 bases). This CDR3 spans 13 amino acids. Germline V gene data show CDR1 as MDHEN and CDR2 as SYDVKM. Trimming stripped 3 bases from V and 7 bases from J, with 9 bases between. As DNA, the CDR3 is TGTGCCAGCAGTTTGGCAGGGTTTGAAAAACTGTTTTTT. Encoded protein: CASSLAGFEKLFF.

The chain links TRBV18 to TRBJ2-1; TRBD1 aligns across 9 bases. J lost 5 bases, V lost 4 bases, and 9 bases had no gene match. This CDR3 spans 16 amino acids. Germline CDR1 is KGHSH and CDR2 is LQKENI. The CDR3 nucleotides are TGTGCCAGCTCACGCTCGGGACAGGGTTTTGACAATGAGCAGTTCTTC. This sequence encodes CASSRSGQGFDNEQFF.

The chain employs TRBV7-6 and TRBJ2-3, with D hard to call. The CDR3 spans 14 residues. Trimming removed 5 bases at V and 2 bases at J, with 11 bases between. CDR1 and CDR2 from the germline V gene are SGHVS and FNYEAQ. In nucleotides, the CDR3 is TGTGCCAGCAGCCCCCGAACTAACACAGATACGCAGTATTTT. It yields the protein CASSPRTNTDTQYF.

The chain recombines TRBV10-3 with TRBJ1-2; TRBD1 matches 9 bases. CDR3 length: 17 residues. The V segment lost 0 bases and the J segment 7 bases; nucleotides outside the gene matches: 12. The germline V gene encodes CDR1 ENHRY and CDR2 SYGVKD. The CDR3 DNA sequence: TGTGCCATCAGTGAGTCGAAGTGGGGACAGGGATATAGTGGCTACACCTTC. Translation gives CAISESKWGQGYSGYTF.

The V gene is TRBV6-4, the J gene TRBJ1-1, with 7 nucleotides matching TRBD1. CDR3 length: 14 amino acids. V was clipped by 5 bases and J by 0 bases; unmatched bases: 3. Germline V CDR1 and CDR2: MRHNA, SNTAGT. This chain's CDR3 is CASSPGGVNTEAFF. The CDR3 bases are TGTGCCAGCAGTCCAGGGGGTGTGAACACTGAAGCTTTCTTT.

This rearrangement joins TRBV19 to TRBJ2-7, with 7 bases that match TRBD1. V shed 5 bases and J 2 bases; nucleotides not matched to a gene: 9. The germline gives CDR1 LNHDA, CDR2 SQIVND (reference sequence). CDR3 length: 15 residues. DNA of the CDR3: TGTGCCAGTAGTGGTAGACAGGGACCTCCCTACGAGCAGTACTTC. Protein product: CASSGRQGPPYEQYF.

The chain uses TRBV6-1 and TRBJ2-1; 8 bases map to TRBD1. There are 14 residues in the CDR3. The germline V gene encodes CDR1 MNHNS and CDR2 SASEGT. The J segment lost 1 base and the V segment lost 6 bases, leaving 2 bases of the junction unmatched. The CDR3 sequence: CASRTGASYNEQFF. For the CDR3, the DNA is TGTGCCAGCAGGACAGGGGCATCCTACAATGAGCAGTTCTTC.

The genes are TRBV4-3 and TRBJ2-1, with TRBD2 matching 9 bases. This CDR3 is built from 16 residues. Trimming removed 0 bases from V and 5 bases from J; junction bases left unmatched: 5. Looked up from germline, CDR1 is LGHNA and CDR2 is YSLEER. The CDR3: CASSQERGRANNEQFF. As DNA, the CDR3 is TGCGCCAGCAGCCAAGAACGCGGGAGGGCAAACAATGAGCAGTTCTTC.

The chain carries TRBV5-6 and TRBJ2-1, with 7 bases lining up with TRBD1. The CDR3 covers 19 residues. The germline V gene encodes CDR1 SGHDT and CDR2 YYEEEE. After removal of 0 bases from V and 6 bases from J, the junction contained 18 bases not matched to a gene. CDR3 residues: CASSLGSRRRQGLSNEQFF. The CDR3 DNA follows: TGTGCCAGCAGCTTGGGGTCTCGTCGGCGACAGGGTCTCTCCAATGAGCAGTTCTTC. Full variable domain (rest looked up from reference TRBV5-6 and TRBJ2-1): DAGVTQSPTHLIKTRGQQVTLRCSPKSGHDTVSWYQQALGQGPQFIFQYYEEEERQRGNFPDRFSGHQFPNYSSELNVNALLLGDSALYLCASSLGSRRRQGLSNEQFFGPGTRLTVL.

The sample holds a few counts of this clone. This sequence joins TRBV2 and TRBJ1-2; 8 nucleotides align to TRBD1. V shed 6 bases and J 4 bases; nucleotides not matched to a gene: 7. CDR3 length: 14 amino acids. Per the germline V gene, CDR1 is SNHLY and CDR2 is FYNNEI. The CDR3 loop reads CASRGQGGSYGYTF. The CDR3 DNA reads TGTGCCAGCAGAGGACAGGGTGGCTCCTATGGCTACACCTTC.

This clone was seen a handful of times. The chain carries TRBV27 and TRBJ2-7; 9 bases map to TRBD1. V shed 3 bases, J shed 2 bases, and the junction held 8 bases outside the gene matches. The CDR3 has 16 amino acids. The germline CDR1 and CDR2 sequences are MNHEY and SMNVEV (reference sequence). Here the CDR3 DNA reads TGTGCCAGCAGTTTCCGAAGGGGACAGGGCACCTACGAGCAGTACTTC. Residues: CASSFRRGQGTYEQYF.

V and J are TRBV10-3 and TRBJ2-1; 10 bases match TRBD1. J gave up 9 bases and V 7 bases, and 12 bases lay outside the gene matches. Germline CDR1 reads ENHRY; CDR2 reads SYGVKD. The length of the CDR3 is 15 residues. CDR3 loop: CAIKKEGQGISEQFF. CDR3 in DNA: TGTGCCATCAAGAAGGAGGGACAGGGGATAAGTGAGCAGTTCTTC.

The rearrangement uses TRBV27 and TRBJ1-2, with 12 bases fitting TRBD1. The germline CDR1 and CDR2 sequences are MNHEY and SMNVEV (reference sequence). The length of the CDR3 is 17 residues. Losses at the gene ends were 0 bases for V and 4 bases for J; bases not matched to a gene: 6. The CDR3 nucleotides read TGTGCCAGCAGTTTATCGGGGGGACAGGGGGCATTCTATGGCTACACCTTC. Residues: CASSLSGGQGAFYGYTF.

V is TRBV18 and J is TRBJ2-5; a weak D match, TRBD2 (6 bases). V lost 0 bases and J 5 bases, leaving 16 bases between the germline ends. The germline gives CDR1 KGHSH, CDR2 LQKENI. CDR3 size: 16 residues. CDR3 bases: TGTGCCAGCTCACCACCGGGGGTAGCGGCCTTCGAGACCCAGTACTTC. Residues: CASSPPGVAAFETQYF. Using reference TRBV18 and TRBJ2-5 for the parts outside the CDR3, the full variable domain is NAGVMQNPRHLVRRRGQEARLRCSPMKGHSHVYWYRQLPEEGLKFMVYLQKENIIDESGMPKERFSAEFPKEGPSILRIQQVVRGDSAAYFCASSPPGVAAFETQYFGPGTRLLVL.

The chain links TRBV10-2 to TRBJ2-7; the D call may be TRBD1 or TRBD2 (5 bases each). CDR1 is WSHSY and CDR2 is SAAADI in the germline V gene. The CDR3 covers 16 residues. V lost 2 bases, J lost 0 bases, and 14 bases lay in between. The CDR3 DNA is TGCGCCAGCAGTGAGGGGGGTGGGCGTCCCTCCTACGAGCAGTACTTC. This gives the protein CASSEGGGRPSYEQYF.

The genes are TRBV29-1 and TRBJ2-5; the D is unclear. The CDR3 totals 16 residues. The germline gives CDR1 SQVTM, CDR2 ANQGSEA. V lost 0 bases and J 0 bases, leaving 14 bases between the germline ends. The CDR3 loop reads CSVEDPFKKYQETQYF. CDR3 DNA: TGCAGCGTTGAAGACCCTTTCAAGAAGTACCAAGAGACCCAGTACTTC. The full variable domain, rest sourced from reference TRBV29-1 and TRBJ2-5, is SAVISQKPSRDICQRGTSLTIQCQVDSQVTMMFWYRQQPGQSLTLIATANQGSEATYESGFVIDKFPISRPNLTFSTLTVSNMSPEDSSIYLCSVEDPFKKYQETQYFGPGTRLLVL.